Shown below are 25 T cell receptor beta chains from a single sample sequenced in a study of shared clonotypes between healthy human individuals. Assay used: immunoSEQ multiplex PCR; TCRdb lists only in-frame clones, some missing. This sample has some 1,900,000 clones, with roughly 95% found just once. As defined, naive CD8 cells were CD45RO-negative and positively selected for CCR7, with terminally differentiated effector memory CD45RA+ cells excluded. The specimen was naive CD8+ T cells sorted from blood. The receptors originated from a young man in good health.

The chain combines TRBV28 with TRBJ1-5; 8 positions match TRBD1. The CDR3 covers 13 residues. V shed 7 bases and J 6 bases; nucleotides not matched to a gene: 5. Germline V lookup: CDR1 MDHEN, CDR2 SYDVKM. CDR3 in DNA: TGTGCCAGCACCCAGGGGGCCCGTCAGCCCCAGCATTTT. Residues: CASTQGARQPQHF.

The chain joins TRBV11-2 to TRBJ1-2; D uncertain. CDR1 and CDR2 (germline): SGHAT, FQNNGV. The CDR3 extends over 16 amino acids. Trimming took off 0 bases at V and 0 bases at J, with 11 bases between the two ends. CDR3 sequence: CASSLDAQLTNYGYTF. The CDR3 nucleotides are TGTGCCAGCAGCTTAGATGCACAGCTTACTAACTATGGCTACACCTTC.

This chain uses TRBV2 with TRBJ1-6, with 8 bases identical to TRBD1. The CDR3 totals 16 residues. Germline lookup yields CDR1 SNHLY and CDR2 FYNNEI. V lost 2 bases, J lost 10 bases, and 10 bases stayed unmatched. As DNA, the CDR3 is TGTGCCAGCAGTGAATTGGAATCGGACAGGGACTCACCCCTCCACTTT. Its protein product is CASSELESDRDSPLHF.

CDR3 sequence: CASSLGQGGNTIYF. Written as DNA, the CDR3 is TGTGCCAGCAGCTTAGGACAGGGAGGAAACACCATATATTTT. J is TRBJ1-3 and V is TRBV7-6, with TRBD1 matching over 7 bases. Germline loops: CDR1 SGHVS, CDR2 FNYEAQ. The CDR3 sequence is 14 residues long. V shed 1 base, J shed 4 bases, and the junction held 1 base outside the gene matches.

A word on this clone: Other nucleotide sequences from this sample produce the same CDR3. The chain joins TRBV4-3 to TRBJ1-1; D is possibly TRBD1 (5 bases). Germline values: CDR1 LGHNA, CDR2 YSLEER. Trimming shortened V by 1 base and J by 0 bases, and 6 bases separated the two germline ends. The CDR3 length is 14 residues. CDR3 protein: CASSQGQMNTEAFF. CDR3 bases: TGCGCCAGCAGCCAAGGACAGATGAACACTGAAGCTTTCTTT.

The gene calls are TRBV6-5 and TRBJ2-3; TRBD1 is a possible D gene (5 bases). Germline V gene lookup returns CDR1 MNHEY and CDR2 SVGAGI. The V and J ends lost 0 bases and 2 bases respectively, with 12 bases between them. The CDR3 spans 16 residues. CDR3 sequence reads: CASSYSVGQPTDTQYF. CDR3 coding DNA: TGTGCCAGCAGTTACTCCGTAGGACAACCCACAGATACGCAGTATTTT.

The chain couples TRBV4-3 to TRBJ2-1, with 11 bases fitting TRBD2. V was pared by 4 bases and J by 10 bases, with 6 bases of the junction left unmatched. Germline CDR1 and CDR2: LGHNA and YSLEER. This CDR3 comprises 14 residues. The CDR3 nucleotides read TGCGCCAGCAGCCTGGAAACTAGCGGGGGAGAGCAGTTCTTC. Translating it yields CASSLETSGGEQFF.

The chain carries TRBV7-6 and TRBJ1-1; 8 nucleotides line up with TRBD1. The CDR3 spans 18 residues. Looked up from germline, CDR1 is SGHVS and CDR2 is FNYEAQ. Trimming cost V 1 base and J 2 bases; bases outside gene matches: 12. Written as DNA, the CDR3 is TGTGCCAGCAGCTTAGACCAGACAGGGGAAGGCATCAACACTGAAGCTTTCTTT. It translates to CASSLDQTGEGINTEAFF.

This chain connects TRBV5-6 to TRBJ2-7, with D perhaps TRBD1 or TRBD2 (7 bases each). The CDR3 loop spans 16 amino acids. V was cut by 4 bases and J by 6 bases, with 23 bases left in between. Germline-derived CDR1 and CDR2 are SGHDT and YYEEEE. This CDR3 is CASSPGVTGTTSEQYF. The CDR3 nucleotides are TGTGCCAGCAGCCCGGGAGTGACAGGGACTACGAGCGAGCAGTACTTC.

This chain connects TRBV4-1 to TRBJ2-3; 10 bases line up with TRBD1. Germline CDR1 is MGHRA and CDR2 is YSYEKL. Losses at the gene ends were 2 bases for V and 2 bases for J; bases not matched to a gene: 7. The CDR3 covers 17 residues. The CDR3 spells CASSQPGTGAHTDTQYF. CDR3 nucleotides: TGCGCCAGCAGCCAACCCGGGACAGGGGCACACACAGATACGCAGTATTTT.

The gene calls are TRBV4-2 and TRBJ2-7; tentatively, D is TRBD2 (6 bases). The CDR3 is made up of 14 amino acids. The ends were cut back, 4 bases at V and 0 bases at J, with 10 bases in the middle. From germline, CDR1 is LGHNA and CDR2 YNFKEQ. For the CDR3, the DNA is TGTGCCAGCAGCCCTGGGGGGAGCTCCTACGAGCAGTACTTC. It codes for CASSPGGSSYEQYF.

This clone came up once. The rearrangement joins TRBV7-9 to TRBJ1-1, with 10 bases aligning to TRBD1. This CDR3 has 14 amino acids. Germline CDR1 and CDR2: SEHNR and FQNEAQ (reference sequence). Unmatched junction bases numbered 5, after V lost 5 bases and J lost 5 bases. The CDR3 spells CASSRTGGETEAFF. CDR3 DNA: TGTGCCAGCAGCCGGACAGGGGGAGAGACTGAAGCTTTCTTT.

In DNA form, the CDR3 reads TGCGCCAGCAGATCTATCATGGGACAGGGACGGGAAGAGGGCTACACCTTC. This translates into CASRSIMGQGREEGYTF. V and J are TRBV5-1 and TRBJ1-2; 9 bases align to TRBD1. Germline CDR1 is SGHRS and CDR2 is YFSETQ. Unmatched junction bases numbered 19, after V lost 5 bases and J lost 8 bases. CDR3 length equals 17 residues.

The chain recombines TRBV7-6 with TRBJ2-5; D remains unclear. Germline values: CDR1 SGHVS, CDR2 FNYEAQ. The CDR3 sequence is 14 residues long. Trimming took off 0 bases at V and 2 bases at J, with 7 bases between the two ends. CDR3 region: CASSLAEHQETQYF. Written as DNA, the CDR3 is TGTGCCAGCAGCTTAGCGGAGCATCAAGAGACCCAGTACTTC.

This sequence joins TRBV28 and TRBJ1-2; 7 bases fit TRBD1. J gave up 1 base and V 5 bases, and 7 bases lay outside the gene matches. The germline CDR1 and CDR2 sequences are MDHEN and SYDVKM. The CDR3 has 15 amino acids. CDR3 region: CASSATRQGNYGYTF. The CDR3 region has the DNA TGTGCCAGCAGTGCAACGAGACAGGGTAACTATGGCTACACCTTC.

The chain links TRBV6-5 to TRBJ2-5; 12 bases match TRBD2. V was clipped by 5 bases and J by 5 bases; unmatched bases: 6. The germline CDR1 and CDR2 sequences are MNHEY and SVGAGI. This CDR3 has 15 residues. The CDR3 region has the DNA TGTGCCAGCAGTCCTAGCGGGGGGGGAATGGAGACCCAGTACTTC. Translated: CASSPSGGGMETQYF.

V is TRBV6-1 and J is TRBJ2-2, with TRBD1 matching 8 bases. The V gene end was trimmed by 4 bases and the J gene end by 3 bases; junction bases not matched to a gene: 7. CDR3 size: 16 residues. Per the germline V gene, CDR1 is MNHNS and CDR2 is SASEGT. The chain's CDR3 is CASSARTGWDTGELFF. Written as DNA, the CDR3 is TGTGCCAGCAGTGCTCGGACAGGGTGGGACACCGGGGAGCTGTTTTTT.

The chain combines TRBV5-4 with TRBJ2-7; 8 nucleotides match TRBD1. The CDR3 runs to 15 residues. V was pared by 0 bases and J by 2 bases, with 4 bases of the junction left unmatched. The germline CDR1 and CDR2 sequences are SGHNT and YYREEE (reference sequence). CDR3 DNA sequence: TGTGCCAGCAGCTTGGGGCCGGGACAGGCCTACGAGCAGTACTTC. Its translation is CASSLGPGQAYEQYF. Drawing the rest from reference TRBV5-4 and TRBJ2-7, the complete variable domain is ETGVTQSPTHLIKTRGQQVTLRCSSQSGHNTVSWYQQALGQGPQFIFQYYREEENGRGNFPPRFSGLQFPNYSSELNVNALELDDSALYLCASSLGPGQAYEQYFGPGTRLTVT.

In DNA form, the CDR3 reads TGTGCCAGCAGCGAAAGCGGGGGGGGCCCCAATGAGCAGTTCTTC. This translates into CASSESGGGPNEQFF. This rearrangement joins TRBV11-2 to TRBJ2-1, with 10 nucleotides matching TRBD2. The CDR3 is 15 amino acids. Germline V lookup: CDR1 SGHAT, CDR2 FQNNGV. V shed 5 bases and J 6 bases; nucleotides not matched to a gene: 7.

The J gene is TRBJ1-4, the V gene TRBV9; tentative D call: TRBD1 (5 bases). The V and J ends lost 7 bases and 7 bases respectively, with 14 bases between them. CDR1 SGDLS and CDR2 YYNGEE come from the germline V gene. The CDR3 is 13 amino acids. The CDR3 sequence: CASGPGLGEKLFF. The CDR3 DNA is TGTGCCAGCGGGCCAGGGTTAGGTGAAAAACTGTTTTTT.

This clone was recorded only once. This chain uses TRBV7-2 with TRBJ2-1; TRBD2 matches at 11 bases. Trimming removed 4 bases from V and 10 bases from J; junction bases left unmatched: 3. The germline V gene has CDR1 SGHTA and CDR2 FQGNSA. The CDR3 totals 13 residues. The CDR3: CASSSGLAGEQFF. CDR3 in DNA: TGTGCCAGCAGCTCAGGACTAGCGGGCGAGCAGTTCTTC. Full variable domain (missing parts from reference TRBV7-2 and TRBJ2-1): GAGVSQSPSNKVTEKGKDVELRCDPISGHTALYWYRQSLGQGLEFLIYFQGNSAPDKSGLPSDRFSAERTGGSVSTLTIQRTQQEDSAVYLCASSSGLAGEQFFGPGTRLTVL.

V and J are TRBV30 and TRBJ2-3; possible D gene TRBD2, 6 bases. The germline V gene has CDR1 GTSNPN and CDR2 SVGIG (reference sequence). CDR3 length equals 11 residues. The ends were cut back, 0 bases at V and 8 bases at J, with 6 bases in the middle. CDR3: CAWSVEGTQYF. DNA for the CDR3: TGTGCCTGGAGTGTGGAGGGTACGCAGTATTTT.

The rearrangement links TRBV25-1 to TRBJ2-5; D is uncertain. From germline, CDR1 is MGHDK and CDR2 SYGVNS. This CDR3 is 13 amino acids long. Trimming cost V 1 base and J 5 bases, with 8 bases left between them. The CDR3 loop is CASSEFSDETQYF. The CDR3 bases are TGTGCCAGCAGTGAATTTTCAGATGAGACCCAGTACTTC.

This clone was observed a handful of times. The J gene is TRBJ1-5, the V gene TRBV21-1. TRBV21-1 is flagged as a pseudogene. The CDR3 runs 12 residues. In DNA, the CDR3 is TGTGCCAGCAGCAAAACCGGGAGGGCCCAGCATTTT. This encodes CASSKTGRAQHF.

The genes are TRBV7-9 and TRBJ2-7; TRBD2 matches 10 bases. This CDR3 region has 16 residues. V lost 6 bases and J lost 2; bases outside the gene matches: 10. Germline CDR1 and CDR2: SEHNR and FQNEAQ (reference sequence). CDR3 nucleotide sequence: TGTGCCAGCAGTGTTTTTACTAGCGGGGCGACCTACGAGCAGTACTTC. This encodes CASSVFTSGATYEQYF.